This entry lists 30 T cell receptor beta chains sequenced from one sample in a study of shared clonotypes between healthy human individuals. Assay used: immunoSEQ multiplex PCR; TCRdb lists only in-frame clones, some missing. This table holds some 2 million clones, roughly 94% found once. Only CD45RO-negative cells positively selected for CCR7 counted as naive CD8 cells, so terminally differentiated effector memory CD45RA+ cells were excluded. Sequencing used naive CD8+ T cells sorted from blood. These receptors all come from a man aged 18 to 29 in good health.

This clone came up once. The chain combines TRBV2 with TRBJ1-3; D is ambiguous. The length of the CDR3 is 15 residues. CDR1 is SNHLY, CDR2 FYNNEI, per germline. V shed 6 bases and J shed 0 bases, with 12 bases lying between them. The CDR3 loop reads CASRTTTSSGNTIYF. CDR3 nucleotides: TGTGCCAGCAGGACGACAACGTCCTCTGGAAACACCATATATTTT.

This clone was counted a single time. The sample carries other DNA sequences with the same CDR3. The CDR3 loop is CASSPGQGAYEQYF. The CDR3 coding sequence is TGTGCCAGCAGCCCTGGACAGGGGGCCTACGAGCAGTACTTC. The gene calls are TRBV9 and TRBJ2-7, with 10 bases identical to TRBD1. Trimming took 4 bases from V and 2 from J; bases not matched to a gene: 3. CDR1 and CDR2 from the germline V gene are SGDLS and YYNGEE. CDR3 length equals 14 residues.

The CDR3 loop reads CATTDRLNTGELFF. The DNA of the CDR3 is TGTGCCACCACGGACAGGTTGAACACCGGGGAGCTGTTTTTT. The gene calls are TRBV6-5 and TRBJ2-2; 7 bases are a match to TRBD1. Looked up from germline, CDR1 is MNHEY and CDR2 is SVGAGI. V lost 10 bases, J lost 1 base, and 6 bases stayed unmatched. The CDR3 sequence is 14 residues long.

This chain links TRBV4-1 with TRBJ2-7, with TRBD2 matching over 8 bases. CDR1 MGHRA and CDR2 YSYEKL come from the germline V gene. The junction had 12 bases not matched to a gene; V was cut back by 0 bases and J by 2 bases. The length of the CDR3 is 18 residues. The CDR3 sequence: CASSQDPTGGALTYEQYF. CDR3 bases: TGCGCCAGCAGCCAAGATCCCACCGGGGGGGCGCTCACCTACGAGCAGTACTTC.

The CDR3 DNA reads TGTGCCAGCAGCTTGGTTGACAGTAGCACAGATACGCAGTATTTT. This translates into CASSLVDSSTDTQYF. V usage is TRBV5-4 and J usage is TRBJ2-3; D is possibly TRBD1 (5 bases). CDR1 and CDR2 (germline): SGHNT, YYREEE (reference sequence). The CDR3 has 15 amino acids. V was shortened by 0 bases and J by 0 bases, with 8 bases between the two germline ends.

V gene TRBV9 combines with J gene TRBJ2-2; D perhaps matches TRBD2 (6 bases). This CDR3 is 15 amino acids long. The germline CDR1 and CDR2 sequences are SGDLS and YYNGEE. V was cut by 5 bases and J by 1 base, with 12 bases left in between. The CDR3 protein is CASRAGTVNTGELFF. For the CDR3, the DNA is TGTGCCAGCAGGGCGGGGACGGTGAACACCGGGGAGCTGTTTTTT.

This chain uses TRBV27 with TRBJ2-5; the D gene is possibly TRBD1 (6 bases). Trimming took off 3 bases at V and 4 bases at J, with 15 bases between the two ends. The CDR3 covers 15 residues. Germline V gives CDR1 MNHEY, CDR2 SMNVEV (reference sequence). This CDR3 reads CASSLVGTPLETQYF. CDR3 bases: TGTGCCAGCAGTTTGGTAGGGACACCCCTAGAGACCCAGTACTTC.

This clone was detected only a few times. The V call is TRBV10-2, the J call TRBJ1-1; no definite D call. The CDR3 extends over 14 amino acids. Germline values: CDR1 WSHSY, CDR2 SAAADI. V was pared by 2 bases and J by 1 base, with 8 bases between. As DNA, the CDR3 is TGCGCCAGCAGTGAGCACGGCCCGAACACTGAAGCTTTCTTT. Protein: CASSEHGPNTEAFF.

The CDR3 DNA reads TGTGCCAGCGGGTACTACGAGCAGTACTTC. Protein sequence: CASGYYEQYF. The V call is TRBV6-5, the J call TRBJ2-7, with D hard to call. Germline CDR1 MNHEY, CDR2 SVGAGI. Trimming left V 8 bases short and J 3 bases short, with 5 bases between. This CDR3 comprises 10 residues.

Comments on this clone: Other DNA sequences in the same sample also yield this CDR3. The CDR3 protein is CSVEIGTDTQYF. The DNA for the CDR3 is TGCAGCGTTGAAATCGGCACAGATACGCAGTATTTT. The genes are TRBV29-1 and TRBJ2-3; D is unresolved. The V gene lost 2 bases and the J gene lost 1 base, with 4 bases spanning the gap. CDR3 length: 12 amino acids. Germline V lookup: CDR1 SQVTM, CDR2 ANQGSEA.

The V and J genes are TRBV6-5 and TRBJ2-7; 9 nucleotides match TRBD2. With V trimmed by 0 bases and J by 2 bases, 5 bases remained unmatched. The CDR3 loop spans 16 amino acids. Germline V CDR1 and CDR2: MNHEY, SVGAGI. The CDR3 nucleotides read TGTGCCAGCAGTTACTCAGCTAGCGGGGCTACCTACGAGCAGTACTTC. Its translation: CASSYSASGATYEQYF.

A note on this clone: A clone one base away is much larger, so this may be a read error. This sequence joins TRBV27 and TRBJ2-7; D is uncertain. The ends were cut back, 5 bases at V and 2 bases at J, with 10 bases in the middle. The CDR3 is made up of 13 amino acids. Germline-derived CDR1 and CDR2 are MNHEY and SMNVEV (reference sequence). Written as DNA, the CDR3 is TGTGCCAGCAGTGAAGGTATGGCCTACGAGCAGTACTTC. Protein: CASSEGMAYEQYF.

This chain uses TRBV5-6 with TRBJ2-3; D possibly corresponds to TRBD1 (5 bases). V gave up 0 bases and J gave up 11 bases, with 10 bases separating them. Germline V gene lookup returns CDR1 SGHDT and CDR2 YYEEEE. CDR3 length: 12 amino acids. CDR3 loop: CASSLGVTEQYF. Written as DNA, the CDR3 is TGTGCCAGCAGCTTGGGAGTGACAGAGCAGTATTTT. The whole variable domain, filled in from reference TRBV5-6 and TRBJ2-3, reads DAGVTQSPTHLIKTRGQQVTLRCSPKSGHDTVSWYQQALGQGPQFIFQYYEEEERQRGNFPDRFSGHQFPNYSSELNVNALLLGDSALYLCASSLGVTEQYFGPGTRLTVL.

The V and J genes are TRBV27 and TRBJ2-3, with D maybe TRBD1 (6 bases). Germline lookup yields CDR1 MNHEY and CDR2 SMNVEV (reference sequence). This CDR3 spans 15 amino acids. The V end was cut by 5 bases, the J end by 0 bases, with 12 bases between. The CDR3, as DNA: TGTGCCAGCAGTAAGATACAGGGTAGCACAGATACGCAGTATTTT. This codes for CASSKIQGSTDTQYF.

The V and J genes are TRBV9 and TRBJ2-1; TRBD2 matches 14 bases. This CDR3 is built from 15 residues. V gave up 4 bases and J gave up 6 bases; unmatched junction bases: 3. Germline V lookup: CDR1 SGDLS, CDR2 YYNGEE. The CDR3: CASSFGLAGGNEQFF. In nucleotides, the CDR3 is TGTGCCAGCAGCTTCGGACTAGCGGGAGGCAATGAGCAGTTCTTC.

This clone was detected once. The J gene is TRBJ2-3, the V gene TRBV9; D might be TRBD2 (5 bases). Germline lookup yields CDR1 SGDLS and CDR2 YYNGEE. This CDR3 has 13 residues. Between the trimmed V and J ends, which lost 4 bases and 0 bases, there was a span of 6 bases. For the CDR3, the DNA is TGTGCCAGCAGCCGGGGAAGCACAGATACGCAGTATTTT. Amino acid sequence: CASSRGSTDTQYF.

This sequence joins TRBV19 and TRBJ1-4, with no clear D. The CDR3 covers 13 residues. Trimming stripped 2 bases from V and 2 bases from J, with 3 bases between. Looked up from germline, CDR1 is LNHDA and CDR2 is SQIVND (reference sequence). CDR3: CASSIITNEKLFF. The DNA for the CDR3 is TGTGCCAGTAGTATAATTACTAATGAAAAACTGTTTTTT. The whole variable domain, remainder taken from reference TRBV19 and TRBJ1-4, is DGGITQSPKYLFRKEGQNVTLSCEQNLNHDAMYWYRQDPGQGLRLIYYSQIVNDFQKGDIAEGYSVSREKKESFPLTVTSAQKNPTAFYLCASSIITNEKLFFGSGTQLSVL.

The chain has TRBV4-3 and TRBJ2-5; D possibly corresponds to TRBD2 (6 bases). There are 15 residues in the CDR3. V shed 0 bases and J shed 2 bases, with 10 bases lying between them. Looked up from germline, CDR1 is LGHNA and CDR2 is YSLEER. The CDR3 bases are TGCGCCAGCAGCCAAGAGAGGGCGGGGCAAGAGACCCAGTACTTC. Translated, it gives CASSQERAGQETQYF.

The table lists this clone with a count of one. Written as DNA, the CDR3 is TGTGCCAGCAGTTTAGGTAATATTCCCTACGAGCAGTACTTC. Translating it yields CASSLGNIPYEQYF. V gene TRBV28 combines with J gene TRBJ2-7; D remains unclear. Trimming left V 2 bases short and J 2 bases short, with 10 bases between. Germline V gene lookup returns CDR1 MDHEN and CDR2 SYDVKM. The CDR3 has 14 residues.

Notes on this clone: Other DNA sequences in this specimen translate into the identical CDR3. V usage is TRBV4-2 and J usage is TRBJ2-7; TRBD2 is a possible D gene (6 bases). This CDR3 is built from 15 residues. In germline, CDR1 is LGHNA, CDR2 YNFKEQ. Trimming cost V 0 bases and J 1 base, with 10 bases left between them. This chain's CDR3 is CASSQELAGSYEQYF. CDR3 nucleotide sequence: TGTGCCAGCAGCCAAGAACTAGCCGGGTCCTACGAGCAGTACTTC.

The J gene is TRBJ2-7, the V gene TRBV29-1; 7 bases agree with TRBD1. The J segment lost 2 bases and the V segment lost 8 bases, leaving 6 bases of the junction unmatched. Per germline, CDR1 SQVTM and CDR2 ANQGSEA. This CDR3 region has 12 residues. The CDR3 protein is CSTRDSTYEQYF. CDR3 DNA sequence: TGCAGCACCCGGGACAGTACCTACGAGCAGTACTTC.

The chain uses TRBV28 and TRBJ2-3; 8 nucleotides line up with TRBD2. Germline CDR1 is MDHEN and CDR2 is SYDVKM. Trimming removed 4 bases from V and 5 bases from J; junction bases left unmatched: 8. The CDR3 is 15 amino acids. CDR3 sequence (DNA): TGTGCCAGCAGTTACCCAGGACTAGCTGGAGATACGCAGTATTTT. Translation: CASSYPGLAGDTQYF.

A remark on this clone: This specimen includes other DNA sequences encoding the same CDR3. The rearrangement uses TRBV5-1 and TRBJ2-7; no definite D call. CDR1 and CDR2 (germline): SGHRS, YFSETQ. V was trimmed by 4 bases and J by 5 bases, leaving 10 bases between them. This CDR3 comprises 12 residues. Here the CDR3 reads CASSPEGNEQYF. In DNA form, the CDR3 reads TGCGCCAGCAGCCCGGAAGGGAACGAGCAGTACTTC.

J is TRBJ1-1 and V is TRBV5-1; no clear D gene. The CDR3 has 14 amino acids. Germline CDR1 reads SGHRS; CDR2 reads YFSETQ. The V and J ends lost 4 bases and 1 base respectively, with 11 bases between them. CDR3 DNA: TGCGCCAGCAGCCGGACTCCCGGGAACACTGAAGCTTTCTTT. Its protein is CASSRTPGNTEAFF.

The rearrangement links TRBV4-3 to TRBJ2-7; 7 bases are shared with TRBD2. The V gene's germline CDR1 is LGHNA and CDR2 YSLEER. Trimming at V came to 0 bases and at J to 3 bases, leaving 2 bases not matched to a gene. The CDR3 is 14 amino acids. CDR3: CASSQDSGNYEQYF. The CDR3 DNA reads TGCGCCAGCAGCCAAGACAGCGGGAACTACGAGCAGTACTTC.

The chain employs TRBV4-1 and TRBJ1-1; D not resolved. Germline V gene lookup returns CDR1 MGHRA and CDR2 YSYEKL. The CDR3 loop spans 16 amino acids. V was shortened by 0 bases and J by 2 bases, with 13 bases between the two germline ends. The CDR3 spells CASSQDLGLLNTEAFF. For the CDR3, the DNA is TGCGCCAGCAGCCAAGATTTAGGACTGCTTAACACTGAAGCTTTCTTT.

The genes are TRBV7-9 and TRBJ2-7, with TRBD2 matching over 10 bases. The CDR3 has 18 amino acids. Germline V CDR1 and CDR2: SEHNR, FQNEAQ (reference sequence). V dropped 5 bases and J dropped 0; count of bases not matched to a gene: 13. In DNA, the CDR3 is TGTGCCAGCAGCCCTGGTTCGAGCGGGAGGGCCCTCTCCTACGAGCAGTACTTC. Its translation is CASSPGSSGRALSYEQYF.

The chain links TRBV7-6 to TRBJ1-1; a weak D match, TRBD1 (5 bases). The V gene lost 5 bases and the J gene lost 1 base, with 11 bases spanning the gap. Germline CDR1 is SGHVS and CDR2 is FNYEAQ. This CDR3 has 14 residues. CDR3 region: CASSQLQENTEAFF. The CDR3 coding sequence is TGTGCCAGCAGCCAACTACAGGAGAACACTGAAGCTTTCTTT.

V usage is TRBV7-6 and J usage is TRBJ2-2; D not certain. The CDR3 covers 13 residues. Looked up from germline, CDR1 is SGHVS and CDR2 is FNYEAQ. V lost 6 bases and J lost 1, with 6 bases in between. The CDR3 bases are TGTGCCAGCAGTAACGAGAACACCGGGGAGCTGTTTTTT. This sequence encodes CASSNENTGELFF.

The gene calls are TRBV19 and TRBJ2-3, with D possibly being TRBD1 (6 bases). The CDR3 has 16 residues. The V end lost 3 bases, the J end lost 2 bases, and 15 bases lay between the germline ends. CDR1 and CDR2 from the germline V gene are LNHDA and SQIVND (reference sequence). This CDR3 reads CASSMWTAAFTDTQYF. The CDR3 nucleotides are TGTGCCAGTAGTATGTGGACAGCGGCCTTCACAGATACGCAGTATTTT. The variable domain in full, completed from reference TRBV19 and TRBJ2-3, reads DGGITQSPKYLFRKEGQNVTLSCEQNLNHDAMYWYRQDPGQGLRLIYYSQIVNDFQKGDIAEGYSVSREKKESFPLTVTSAQKNPTAFYLCASSMWTAAFTDTQYFGPGTRLTVL.